The sequence of this T cell receptor (beta chain) was determined in a study of blood T cell repertoires in COVID-19. Study as a whole: Sites across the United States, Italy and Spain contributed samples from acute and convalescent COVID-19. Sample material is recorded as cDNA or gDNA derived from T cells, B-cell-depleted T cells, or PBMCs.

CDR3 length equals 20 residues. Original processing methods: Estimation of nucleated cell counts was performed using reference gene primer amplification. Assay used: immunoSEQ multiplex PCR; TCRdb lists only in-frame clones, some missing. V and J calls and clone size are those listed in that table; D and trimming were worked out from the DNA. Here the sample spans around 240,000 clones, around four fifths being singletons. This clone came up a few times. Sequencing input: peripheral blood. The sequence was collected from a woman older than 75 with acute or convalescent COVID-19. This chain links TRBV21-1 with TRBJ2-3; whether TRBD2, the table's D call, matches the DNA was not checked. TRBV21-1 is listed as a pseudogene. The CDR3 sequence: CASSTTSGTSGRWGTDTQYF. CDR3 nucleotide sequence: TGTGCCAGCAGCACAACCAGTGGGACTAGCGGGAGATGGGGCACAGATACGCAGTATTTT.